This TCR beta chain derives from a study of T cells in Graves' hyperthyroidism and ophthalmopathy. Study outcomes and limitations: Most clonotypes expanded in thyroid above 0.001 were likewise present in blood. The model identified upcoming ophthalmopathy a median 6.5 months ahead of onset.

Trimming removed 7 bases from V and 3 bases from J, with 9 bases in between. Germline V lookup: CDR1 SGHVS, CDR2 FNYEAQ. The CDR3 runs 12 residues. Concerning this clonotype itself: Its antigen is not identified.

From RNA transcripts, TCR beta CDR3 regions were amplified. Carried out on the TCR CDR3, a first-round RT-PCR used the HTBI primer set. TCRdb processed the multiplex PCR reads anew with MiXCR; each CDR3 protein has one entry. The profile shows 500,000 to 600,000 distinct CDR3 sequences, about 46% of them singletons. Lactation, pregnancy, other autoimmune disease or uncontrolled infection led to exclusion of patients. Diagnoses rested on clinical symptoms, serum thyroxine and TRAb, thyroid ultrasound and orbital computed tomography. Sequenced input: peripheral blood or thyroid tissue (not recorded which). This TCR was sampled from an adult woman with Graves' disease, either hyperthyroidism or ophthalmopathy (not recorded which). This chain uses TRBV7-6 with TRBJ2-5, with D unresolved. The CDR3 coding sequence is TGTGCCAGCAACCAGAGAGAAGAGACCCAGTACTTC. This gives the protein CASNQREETQYF.